This T cell receptor (beta chain) originates from a study of graft-versus-host responses after intestinal transplantation. Overall study: Uniformly, recipients were administered anti-thymocyte globulin induction with subsequent tacrolimus and steroids for around three years.

The data were produced by immunoSEQ multiplex PCR, yet TCRdb's version contains in-frame clones alone and is incomplete. Among 23,000 or so clones, around two fifths were seen once, and the ten largest hold about 0.66%. The germline CDR1 and CDR2 sequences are MGHRA and YSYEKL. The CDR3 is made up of 15 amino acids. Researchers sorted proliferating CFSE-low CD3+CD4+ and CD3+CD8+ responders once the reaction had finished. Worth noting for this clone: A read error may produce the germline difference seen at one junction end.

The chain combines TRBV4-1 with TRBJ1-5, with a possible D match to TRBD1 (5 bases). This clonotype originated in a human patient who received an intestinal transplant. The sample in question was alloreactive CD4+ T cells from a mixed lymphocyte reaction culture, obtained before intestinal transplant. The subset here: CFSE-low proliferating T cells sorted from roughly six-day pre-transplant mixed lymphocyte reaction (GvH or HvG direction). This CDR3 reads CASSQNGRRDQPQHF. CDR3 DNA sequence: TGTGCCAGCAGCCAAAATGGTCGGAGGGACCAGCCCCAGCATTTT.